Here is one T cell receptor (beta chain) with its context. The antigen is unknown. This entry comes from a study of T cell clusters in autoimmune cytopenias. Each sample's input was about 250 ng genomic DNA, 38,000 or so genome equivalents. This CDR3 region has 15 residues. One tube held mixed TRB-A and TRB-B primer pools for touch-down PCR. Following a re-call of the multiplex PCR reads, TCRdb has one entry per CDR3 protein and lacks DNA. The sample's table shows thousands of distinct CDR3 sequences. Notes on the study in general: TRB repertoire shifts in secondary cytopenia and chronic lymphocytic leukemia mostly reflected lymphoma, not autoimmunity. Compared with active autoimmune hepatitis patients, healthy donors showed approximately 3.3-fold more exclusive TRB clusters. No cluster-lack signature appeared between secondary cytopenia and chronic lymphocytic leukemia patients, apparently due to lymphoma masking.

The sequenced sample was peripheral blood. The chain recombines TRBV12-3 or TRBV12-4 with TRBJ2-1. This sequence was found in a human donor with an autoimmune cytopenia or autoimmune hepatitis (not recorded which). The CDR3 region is CASSSSGGTYNEQFF.